Listed below are T cell receptor beta chains from one sample, sequenced in a study of cytomegalovirus exposure and HLA in healthy donors. Method: immunoSEQ multiplex PCR; TCRdb's copy keeps in-frame clones and lacks some. Of roughly 120,000 clones listed, about 59% are singletons. The sequenced material came from PBMCs. Receptors were obtained from a middle-aged woman in good health and CMV-seropositive. Both conserved end residues are part of each CDR3. Fields, in order: V gene, J gene, CDR3 protein.

>TRBV19|TRBJ2-7
CASSSLAGASYEQYF
>TRBV28|TRBJ2-7
CASRSPDSSYEQYF
>TRBV28|TRBJ1-5
CASSKDRGINQPQHF
>TRBV19|TRBJ2-3
CASKPQAGGADTQYF
>TRBV7-2|TRBJ1-1
CASSSMTGGRTEAFF
>TRBV28|TRBJ2-1
CASSSLAGNYNEQFF
>TRBV4-1|TRBJ1-1
CASQGVGTEAFF
>TRBV7-9|TRBJ2-7
CASSWGGDSYEQYF
>TRBV4-1|TRBJ1-2
CASSPLVAPNYGYTF
>TRBV5-1|TRBJ2-5
CASSLLLAEQETQYF
>TRBV5-1|TRBJ1-4
CASSLGQGRGEKLFF
>TRBV20-1|TRBJ1-1
CRTGGEAFF
>TRBV5-4|TRBJ1-2
CASSLSGGANYGYTF
>TRBV27|TRBJ2-7
CASSFSGATYEQYF
>TRBV6-1|TRBJ2-7
CASSTSGASYEQYF
>TRBV5-4|TRBJ1-1
CASSLRLNTEAFF
>TRBV28|TRBJ1-1
CASSFGGNTEAFF
>TRBV5-4|TRBJ2-1
CASSMDRVNEQFF
>TRBV6-5|TRBJ2-7
CASSYRGSSYEQYF
>TRBV29-1|TRBJ1-5
CSVEEGAMGPQHF
>TRBV28|TRBJ1-4
CASSPDRVGLNEKLFF
>TRBV7-9|TRBJ1-1
CASRQGGRTEAFF
>TRBV5-1|TRBJ2-5
CASSLGTSGRETQYF
>TRBV5-1|TRBJ1-1
CASSLDGGNTEAFF
>TRBV28|TRBJ2-1
CASSFSGRSYNEQFF
>TRBV2|TRBJ2-3
CASSDLTSGSTDTQYF
>TRBV2|TRBJ1-1
CASSAFVGVGDTEAFF
>TRBV27|TRBJ2-5
CASSPIGTSGVVRETQYF
>TRBV9|TRBJ2-7
CASSPNSGSYEQYF
>TRBV6-1|TRBJ2-1
CASSGGLPNEQFF
>TRBV5-1|TRBJ2-6
CASSLGSGSGANVLTF
>TRBV4-1|TRBJ2-1
CASSQDPRQQSSYNEQFF
>TRBV9|TRBJ1-3
CASSAVLDNSGNTIYF
>TRBV7-9|TRBJ1-1
CASSLRGNTEAFF